Presented here are 15 T cell receptor beta chains from one specimen sequenced in a study of cytomegalovirus exposure and HLA in healthy donors. The study ran its PCR with 60 Vbeta and 13 Jbeta primers. The repertoire was sequenced with immunoSEQ multiplex PCR; TCRdb's copy has only in-frame clones and lacks some. Altogether about 130,000 clones are present, 82% being singletons, with the ten largest covering roughly 7.8%. The sample consisted of PBMCs. These receptors all stem from a woman in her forties or fifties in good health and CMV-seropositive.

The sample holds one count of this clone. The chain links TRBV7-2 to TRBJ1-2, with 9 bases lining up with TRBD1. CDR3 length: 15 amino acids. With 1 base clipped from V and 4 bases from J, the junction kept 4 bases outside the gene matches. CDR1 is SGHTA and CDR2 is FQGNSA in the germline V gene. This CDR3 reads CASSLVPGQGYGYTF. The CDR3 nucleotides are TGTGCCAGCAGCTTAGTTCCGGGACAGGGCTATGGCTACACCTTC.

This chain links TRBV5-1 with TRBJ2-7; 8 nucleotides align to TRBD2. Trimming removed 3 bases from V and 0 bases from J; junction bases left unmatched: 2. The CDR3 is 14 amino acids. Per the germline V gene, CDR1 is SGHRS and CDR2 is YFSETQ. Here the CDR3 DNA reads TGCGCCAGCAGCTGGAGCGGGAGCTCCTACGAGCAGTACTTC. The encoded protein is CASSWSGSSYEQYF. Full variable domain (remainder filled in from reference TRBV5-1 and TRBJ2-7): KAGVTQTPRYLIKTRGQQVTLSCSPISGHRSVSWYQQTPGQGLQFLFEYFSETQRNKGNFPGRFSGRQFSNSRSEMNVSTLELGDSALYLCASSWSGSSYEQYFGPGTRLTVT.

The chain combines TRBV28 with TRBJ1-4, with 8 bases fitting TRBD1. The germline V gene encodes CDR1 MDHEN and CDR2 SYDVKM. V lost 2 bases to trimming and J lost 0 bases; unmatched junction nucleotides: 5. The CDR3 length is 17 residues. The CDR3 reads CASSLPLQGATNEKLFF. The DNA of the CDR3 is TGTGCCAGCAGTTTACCCCTACAGGGGGCAACTAATGAAAAACTGTTTTTT.

This clone was detected only a few times. The chain links TRBV15 to TRBJ2-1; TRBD2 matches 7 bases. Losses at the gene ends were 5 bases for V and 6 bases for J; bases not matched to a gene: 10. The CDR3 totals 15 residues. Germline CDR1 LNHNV, CDR2 YYDKDF (reference sequence). In nucleotides, the CDR3 is TGTGCCACCAGCCCCCTCGGACTAGTAGGCAATGAGCAGTTCTTC. Its protein is CATSPLGLVGNEQFF.

This rearrangement joins TRBV9 to TRBJ2-7; 7 bases are shared with TRBD1. The germline V gene has CDR1 SGDLS and CDR2 YYNGEE. With V trimmed by 7 bases and J by 5 bases, 9 bases remained unmatched. The CDR3 has 13 amino acids. The DNA for the CDR3 is TGTGCCAGCGGGGTTACAGGGGCCGACGAGCAGTACTTC. It yields the protein CASGVTGADEQYF.

The chain joins TRBV2 to TRBJ2-1; a weak D match, TRBD1 (5 bases). Per the germline V gene, CDR1 is SNHLY and CDR2 is FYNNEI. CDR3 length: 11 amino acids. Trimming removed 8 bases from V and 10 bases from J, with 12 bases in between. The CDR3 DNA follows: TGTGCCAGCTGCAGGGTTCAGGAGCAGTTCTTC. This sequence encodes CASCRVQEQFF.

This chain joins TRBV27 and TRBJ2-1; the D is unclear. Germline V gene lookup returns CDR1 MNHEY and CDR2 SMNVEV (reference sequence). Deletions cut 6 bases from V and 0 bases from J, with 15 bases between. This CDR3 has 16 amino acids. CDR3: CASSPSDRSSYNEQFF. CDR3 nucleotide sequence: TGTGCCAGCAGCCCATCAGATCGGAGCTCCTACAATGAGCAGTTCTTC.

This chain uses TRBV19 with TRBJ1-3; a weak D match, TRBD1 (5 bases). This CDR3 is 16 amino acids long. CDR1 and CDR2 (germline): LNHDA, SQIVND (reference sequence). Trimming stripped 1 base from V and 0 bases from J, with 10 bases between. CDR3: CASSIVGGSSGNTIYF. DNA of the CDR3: TGTGCCAGTAGTATAGTGGGGGGTTCCTCTGGAAACACCATATATTTT.

This clone occurred once. The chain uses TRBV2 and TRBJ1-1; D is ambiguous. Germline V gene data show CDR1 as SNHLY and CDR2 as FYNNEI. Trimming shortened V by 5 bases and J by 2 bases, and 18 bases separated the two germline ends. The length of the CDR3 is 16 residues. The CDR3 nucleotides read TGTGCCAGCAGTTTTTCCGGGTCCCGAGGAAACACTGAAGCTTTCTTT. Its translation is CASSFSGSRGNTEAFF.

The chain employs TRBV30 and TRBJ1-1, with D perhaps TRBD1 (5 bases). Looked up from germline, CDR1 is GTSNPN and CDR2 is SVGIG (reference sequence). This CDR3 comprises 11 residues. V lost 5 bases and J 4 bases, leaving 8 bases between the germline ends. CDR3 amino acids: CAWGHSTEAFF. CDR3 coding DNA: TGTGCCTGGGGACACAGCACTGAAGCTTTCTTT.

The J gene is TRBJ2-5, the V gene TRBV7-9; D is perhaps TRBD2 (6 bases). CDR1 and CDR2 (germline): SEHNR, FQNEAQ (reference sequence). The CDR3 covers 13 residues. Trimming removed 5 bases from V and 4 bases from J, with 11 bases in between. As DNA, the CDR3 is TGTGCCAGCAGCCAGGTGGGGGGAGAGACCCAGTACTTC. It encodes CASSQVGGETQYF.

The chain uses TRBV4-1 and TRBJ2-7; TRBD1 might be the D (5 bases). The germline V gene encodes CDR1 MGHRA and CDR2 YSYEKL. Trimming shortened V by 4 bases and J by 4 bases, and 14 bases separated the two germline ends. CDR3 length equals 14 residues. The CDR3 loop reads CASSLDRGRYEQYF. Written as DNA, the CDR3 is TGCGCCAGCAGCCTAGATAGGGGTAGGTACGAGCAGTACTTC.

V gene TRBV18 combines with J gene TRBJ2-7; perhaps TRBD1 as D (5 bases). Germline CDR1 is KGHSH and CDR2 is LQKENI. Trimming cost V 0 bases and J 6 bases, with 18 bases left between them. CDR3 length: 16 amino acids. The CDR3 sequence: CASSPPGQPSWSEQYF. For the CDR3, the DNA is TGTGCCAGCTCACCACCGGGGCAGCCTAGTTGGAGCGAGCAGTACTTC.

The V and J genes are TRBV5-1 and TRBJ1-3; D remains unclear. Trimming cost V 0 bases and J 0 bases, with 7 bases left between them. CDR3 length: 15 amino acids. Germline V gives CDR1 SGHRS, CDR2 YFSETQ. This CDR3 reads CASSLGAASGNTIYF. In nucleotides, the CDR3 is TGCGCCAGCAGCTTGGGGGCAGCCTCTGGAAACACCATATATTTT.

This chain joins TRBV7-8 and TRBJ1-5; D is unresolved. This CDR3 has 16 residues. Germline-derived CDR1 and CDR2 are SGHVS and FQNEAQ. The germline V and J ends were trimmed by 0 bases and 0 bases, with 9 bases remaining between them. CDR3 amino acids: CASSLAGKNSNQPQHF. The CDR3 DNA reads TGTGCCAGCAGCTTAGCGGGCAAAAATAGCAATCAGCCCCAGCATTTT.